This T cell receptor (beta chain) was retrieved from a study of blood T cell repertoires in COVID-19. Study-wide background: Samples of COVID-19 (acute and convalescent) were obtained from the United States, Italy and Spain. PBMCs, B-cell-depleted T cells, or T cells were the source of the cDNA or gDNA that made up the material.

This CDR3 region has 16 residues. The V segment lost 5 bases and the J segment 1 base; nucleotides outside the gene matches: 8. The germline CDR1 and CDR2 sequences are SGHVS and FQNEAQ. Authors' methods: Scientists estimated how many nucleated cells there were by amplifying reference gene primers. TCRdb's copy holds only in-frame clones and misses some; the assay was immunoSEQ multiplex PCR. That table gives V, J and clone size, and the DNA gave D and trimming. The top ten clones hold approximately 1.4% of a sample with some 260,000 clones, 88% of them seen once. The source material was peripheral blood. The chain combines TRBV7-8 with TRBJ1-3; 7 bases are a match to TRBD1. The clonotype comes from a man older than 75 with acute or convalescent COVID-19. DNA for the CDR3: TGTGCCAGCAGCCTAACGGAGGGACAGTCTGGAAACACCATATATTTT. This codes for CASSLTEGQSGNTIYF.